What follows is one TCR beta chain and its context. No antigen is known for it. These data come from a study of cytomegalovirus exposure and HLA in healthy donors. Regarding the study as a whole: Based on reports, TCR beta sequences accurately predicted HLA-A and HLA-B alleles for most subjects.

Amplification used 60 Vbeta primers and 13 Jbeta primers. Repertoires were generated with immunoSEQ multiplex PCR, while TCRdb's copy carries only in-frame clones and drops some. The table shows around 250,000 clones, with around 90% occurring only once. This receptor was taken from a girl aged 2-10 years in good health and CMV-seronegative. The sequencing input was PBMCs.

CDR3 nucleotide sequence: TGTGCTAGTGGTTTGGTACGACAGGGGGTTTTCTCCTACGAGCAGTACTTC. This gives the protein CASGLVRQGVFSYEQYF. J is TRBJ2-7 and V is TRBV12-5, with 9 bases lining up with TRBD1. The ends lost 0 bases at V and 0 bases at J; junction bases unmatched: 6. Germline V gives CDR1 LGHNT, CDR2 FRNRAP. The CDR3 is 17 residues long.